Presented here are 3 T cell receptor beta chains from one specimen sequenced in a study of control samples from healthy donors and cancer patients. The repertoire was sequenced with immunoSEQ multiplex PCR; TCRdb's copy has only in-frame clones and lacks some. The profile covers about 130,000 clones, with over 75% appearing a single time and roughly 1.9% taken by the ten largest. Sequencing was done on a sample of blood. These receptors came from a young man in good health.

The table lists this clone with a few counts. V usage is TRBV19 and J usage is TRBJ1-5; unclear D gene. Germline assignment: CDR1 LNHDA and CDR2 SQIVND (reference sequence). The CDR3 totals 13 residues. Deletions cut 6 bases from V and 7 bases from J, with 13 bases between. Here the CDR3 DNA reads TGTGCCAGTAGGGCCCGGGAGGACCAGCCCCAGCATTTT. The encoded protein is CASRAREDQPQHF.

As to this clone: The junction differs from germline at one of its ends, possibly a read error. This sequence joins TRBV7-7 and TRBJ2-1; 7 nucleotides line up with TRBD1. The CDR3 covers 15 residues. Germline V lookup: CDR1 SSHAT, CDR2 FNYEAQ (reference sequence). The CDR3 DNA reads as TGTGCTAGCAGCTCCATGACAGGGCGTGACGGTGAGCAGTTCTTC. Translated: CASSSMTGRDGEQFF. Variable domain in full (rest from reference TRBV7-7 and TRBJ2-1): GAGVSQSPRYKVTKRGQDVTLRCDPISSHATLYWYQQALGQGPEFLTYFNYEAQPDKSGLPSDRFSAERPEGSISTLTIQRTEQRDSAMYRCASSSMTGRDGEQFFGPGTRLTVL.

This chain links TRBV20-1 with TRBJ2-2; D unclear. The germline V gene has CDR1 DFQATT and CDR2 SNEGSKA (reference sequence). The CDR3 totals 11 residues. Trimming cost V 3 bases and J 9 bases, with 8 bases left between them. The CDR3 sequence is CSASANWELFF. DNA for the CDR3: TGCAGTGCTAGTGCCAACTGGGAGCTGTTTTTT.